One T cell receptor (beta chain) is described in this entry. The data derive from a study of blood T cell repertoires in COVID-19. The CDR3 covers 14 residues. Trimming took off 1 base at V and 3 bases at J, with 10 bases between the two ends. Germline V lookup: CDR1 SGHTA, CDR2 FQGNSA. Original handling: Reference gene primer amplification gave estimated nucleated cell counts. Repertoires were generated with immunoSEQ multiplex PCR, while TCRdb's copy carries only in-frame clones and drops some. Clonal size and the V and J genes are those of that table, whereas D and trimming came from the DNA. The profile covers more than 85,000 clones, with about four fifths appearing a single time and roughly a quarter taken by the ten largest.

The sample was peripheral blood. This sequence joins TRBV7-2 and TRBJ2-7; D uncertain. This TCR was sampled from a man in his 70s with acute or convalescent COVID-19. CDR3 amino acids: CASSLGVVNYEQYF. The CDR3 DNA sequence: TGTGCCAGCAGCTTAGGAGTAGTGAACTACGAGCAGTACTTC.